The 12 T cell receptor beta chains presented below share a single source sample, sequenced in a study of blood T cell repertoires in COVID-19 (TCRdb year 2020). Libraries were constructed by the immunoSEQ multiplex PCR assay. In its TCRdb copy, this immuneACCESS table keeps in-frame sequences only and misses some clones. Where compared with another copy, unresolved V genes explain less than half of these, and the others have no known cause. Across this sample there are 90,000 or so clones, with less than 80% seen only once. Roughly an eighth of the sample is held by the ten biggest clonotypes. Sequencing was performed on peripheral blood. Every receptor here comes from an elderly woman with acute or convalescent COVID-19.

As to this clone: The junction departs from the called germline gene at one end, perhaps through a read error. This chain connects TRBV18 to TRBJ1-1; D uncertain. The CDR3 spans 15 residues. The germline V gene has CDR1 KGHSH and CDR2 LQKENI. The DNA for the CDR3 is TGTGCCAGCTCAGAGACACGAAACGCAGTTGGCCTAGCATACTTT. This sequence encodes CASSETRNAVGLAYF.

V is TRBV5-6 and J is TRBJ2-1, with 8 nucleotides matching TRBD2. V was clipped by 5 bases and J by 5 bases; unmatched bases: 9. CDR1 is SGHDT and CDR2 is YYEEEE in the germline V gene. The CDR3 runs 15 residues. The CDR3 nucleotides read TGTGCCAGCAGACCTCTAGCGGGTCAAAACAATGAGCAGTTCTTC. This codes for CASRPLAGQNNEQFF. The full variable domain, completed using reference TRBV5-6 and TRBJ2-1, is DAGVTQSPTHLIKTRGQQVTLRCSPKSGHDTVSWYQQALGQGPQFIFQYYEEEERQRGNFPDRFSGHQFPNYSSELNVNALLLGDSALYLCASRPLAGQNNEQFFGPGTRLTVL.

The chain carries TRBV11-2 and TRBJ2-5; TRBD2 might be the D (6 bases). Germline CDR1 is SGHAT and CDR2 is FQNNGV. This CDR3 region has 15 residues. Trimming shortened V by 5 bases and J by 6 bases, and 19 bases separated the two germline ends. CDR3 amino acids: CASSPGFGGGKTQYF. The DNA for the CDR3 is TGTGCCAGCAGCCCAGGGTTCGGGGGTGGAAAGACCCAGTACTTC.

CDR3 sequence reads: CASSTIAGGYGDTQYF. The CDR3 DNA reads as TGTGCCAGCAGCACAATAGCGGGGGGGTACGGGGATACGCAGTATTTT. The rearrangement joins TRBV7-2 to TRBJ2-3; 11 positions match TRBD2. V was clipped by 5 bases and J by 6 bases; unmatched bases: 10. This CDR3 has 16 residues. Germline CDR1 and CDR2: SGHTA and FQGNSA.

This clone was counted only a few times. The rearrangement uses TRBV28 and TRBJ2-7, with D tentatively TRBD1 (5 bases). Trimming pared 3 bases from V and 1 base from J, leaving 10 bases between. CDR1 MDHEN and CDR2 SYDVKM come from the germline V gene. The CDR3 extends over 14 amino acids. CDR3 region: CASSLAGSSYEQYF. DNA of the CDR3: TGTGCCAGCAGTTTGGCAGGGTCTTCCTACGAGCAGTACTTC.

The genes are TRBV5-4 and TRBJ1-2; TRBD1 matches at 7 bases. The germline CDR1 and CDR2 sequences are SGHNT and YYREEE (reference sequence). J was trimmed by 8 bases and V by 2 bases; bases with no gene match: 6. CDR3 size: 13 residues. The CDR3 coding sequence is TGTGCCAGCAGCTTTGAGGGGGCGACCGGCTACACCTTC. Its translation is CASSFEGATGYTF.

CDR3 sequence reads: CSARVEVGYTF. DNA for the CDR3: TGCAGTGCTAGAGTGGAGGTTGGCTACACCTTC. This chain uses TRBV20-1 with TRBJ1-2; D uncertain. Trimming took off 1 base at V and 7 bases at J, with 7 bases between the two ends. The CDR3 has 11 residues. Germline V lookup: CDR1 DFQATT, CDR2 SNEGSKA (reference sequence).

This clone occurred a few times. The chain recombines TRBV18 with TRBJ2-5; D possibly corresponds to TRBD1 (5 bases). V was shortened by 1 base and J by 5 bases, with 5 bases between the two germline ends. Germline loops: CDR1 KGHSH, CDR2 LQKENI. The CDR3 is made up of 12 amino acids. The CDR3 coding sequence is TGTGCCAGCTCACCACAGGGGGAGACCCAGTACTTC. This codes for CASSPQGETQYF.

This rearrangement joins TRBV7-2 to TRBJ2-5; 10 nucleotides agree with TRBD2. Trimming took 6 bases from V and 3 from J; bases not matched to a gene: 10. The CDR3 loop spans 16 amino acids. CDR1 and CDR2 from the germline V gene are SGHTA and FQGNSA. CDR3 nucleotides: TGTGCCAGCAGTCAGTGGCCTAGCGGGGGTAAAGAGACCCAGTACTTC. Encoded protein: CASSQWPSGGKETQYF.

This clone has a handful of counts. The V call is TRBV5-1, the J call TRBJ1-4; a weak D match, TRBD1 (6 bases). Trimming removed 4 bases from V and 8 bases from J, with 15 bases in between. Germline V lookup: CDR1 SGHRS, CDR2 YFSETQ. The CDR3 consists of 14 residues. For the CDR3, the DNA is TGCGCCAGCAGCCTGACAGGCCGAGGGGAAAAACTGTTTTTT. It encodes CASSLTGRGEKLFF. Full variable domain (missing parts from reference TRBV5-1 and TRBJ1-4): KAGVTQTPRYLIKTRGQQVTLSCSPISGHRSVSWYQQTPGQGLQFLFEYFSETQRNKGNFPGRFSGRQFSNSRSEMNVSTLELGDSALYLCASSLTGRGEKLFFGSGTQLSVL.

This clone has more than one count but fewer than ten. The V call is TRBV5-1, the J call TRBJ2-7, with 9 bases aligning to TRBD1. Trimming at V came to 4 bases and at J to 6 bases, leaving 11 bases not matched to a gene. The CDR3 spans 15 residues. Germline CDR1 SGHRS, CDR2 YFSETQ. As DNA, the CDR3 is TGCGCCAGCAGCCAAACGACAGGGGGAGGCGGCGAGCAGTACTTC. Its translation: CASSQTTGGGGEQYF.

J is TRBJ2-2 and V is TRBV12-5; 8 bases map to TRBD2. The V and J ends lost 2 bases and 4 bases, in that order; junction bases with no gene match: 6. The V gene's germline CDR1 is LGHNT and CDR2 FRNRAP. This CDR3 is 16 amino acids long. CDR3 nucleotides: TGTGCTAGTGGTTTGTCAACGGGGGGGATCACCGGGGAGCTGTTTTTT. This gives the protein CASGLSTGGITGELFF.